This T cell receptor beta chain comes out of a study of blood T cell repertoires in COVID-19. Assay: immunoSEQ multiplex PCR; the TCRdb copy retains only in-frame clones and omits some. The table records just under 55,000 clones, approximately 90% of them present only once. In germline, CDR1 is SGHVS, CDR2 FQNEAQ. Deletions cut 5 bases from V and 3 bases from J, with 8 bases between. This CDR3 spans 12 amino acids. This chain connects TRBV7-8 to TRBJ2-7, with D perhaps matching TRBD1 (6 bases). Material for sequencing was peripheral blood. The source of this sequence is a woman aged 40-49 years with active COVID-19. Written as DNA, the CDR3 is TGTGCCAGCAGCCAACAGGGCTACGAGCAGTACTTC. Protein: CASSQQGYEQYF.